The rows below give T cell receptor beta chains drawn from one sample of a study of CD8 T cells in ankylosing spondylitis. TCRdb passed the 5' RACE reads through MiXCR, listing each CDR3 protein once. Of around 91,000 distinct CDR3 sequences in the sample, approximately 9.6% were seen once. Sequencing was carried out using blood, either unsorted or a sorted T cell fraction (not recorded which). The source is a male donor with ankylosing spondylitis. Each CDR3 is given with its conserved first and last residue. A D gene is named only where the DNA matches it firmly. The size field is filled for only some rows; it gives once, few, many or a size class.

TRBD2 - TRBJ2-2 TRBV25-1 TGTGCCAGCAGTGACCGGGAGGCCGGGGAGCTGTTTTTT CASSDREAGELFF
- - TRBJ2-1 TRBV20-1 TGCAGTGCTAGAAGTGGGTGGTCCTACAATGAGCAGTTCTTC CSARSGWSYNEQFF
- few TRBJ2-1 TRBV12-5 TGTGCTAGTGGTCACGGTTCCGGGAGACATGAGCAGTTCTTC CASGHGSGRHEQFF
- many TRBJ2-3 TRBV29-1 TGCAGCGTTGAAGATAGGGGGGCCGACACAGATACGCAGTATTTT CSVEDRGADTDTQYF
- many TRBJ1-1 TRBV12-3/TRBV12-4 TGTGCCAGCACCGGGGGGGAGGGTCGAGCTTTCTTT CASTGGEGRAFF
TRBD1 few TRBJ1-1 TRBV6-5 TGTGCCAGCAGTTGGGGACAGGGGGCCGGCACTGAAGCTTTCTTT CASSWGQGAGTEAFF
TRBD2 few TRBJ2-3 TRBV15 TGTGCCACCAGCGGCTGGACTAGCGGGGTTAGCACAGATACGCAGTATTTT CATSGWTSGVSTDTQYF
TRBD2 many TRBJ2-7 TRBV4-2 TGTGCCAGCAGCCAAGTGGCAAGCGGGAGATATGAGCAGTACTTC CASSQVASGRYEQYF
- many TRBJ2-1 TRBV11-2 TGTGCCAGCAGCTTACTCTATCGCGCGCCCAGGGACGCCCTAATGGACAATGAGCAGTTCTTC CASSLLYRAPRDALMDNEQFF
- - TRBJ1-1 TRBV12-3/TRBV12-4 TGTGCCAGCAGTCCCACAGGTGAAGTTTTCTTT CASSPTGEVFF
- many TRBJ2-7 TRBV11-2 TGTGCCAGCAGCCTCGAAGCCTACGAGCAGTACTTC CASSLEAYEQYF
TRBD2 many TRBJ2-3 TRBV20-1 TGCAGTGCTAGAGATAAGCGGCTAGCGGGATTATATGCTATTGATACGCAGTATTTT CSARDKRLAGLYAIDTQYF
- many TRBJ2-3 TRBV12-3/TRBV12-4 TGTGCCAGCACCGACCTAGATACGCAGTATTTT CASTDLDTQYF
- many TRBJ2-1 TRBV24-1 TGTGCCACCAGTGATTTCGGTCCCATGGGGAATGAGCAGTTCTTC CATSDFGPMGNEQFF
- many TRBJ2-3 TRBV20-1 TGCAGTGCTAACGACTGGCTTGCTAGCACAGATACGCAGTATTTT CSANDWLASTDTQYF
- many TRBJ1-2 TRBV12-3/TRBV12-4 TGTGCCAGCACTTTAAATTGGGACGGAAACTATGGCTACACCTTC CASTLNWDGNYGYTF
- few TRBJ2-1 TRBV7-2 TGTGCCAGCAGTCAGGACTACGGCCCAAACAATGAGCAGTTCTTC CASSQDYGPNNEQFF
TRBD1 few TRBJ1-1 TRBV7-9 TGTGCCAGCAGCTTAACAGGGGCGAACACTGAAGCTTTCTTT CASSLTGANTEAFF
- few TRBJ2-4 TRBV6-1 TGTGCCAGCAGTCCAGGGCCAGCCAAAAACATTCAGTACTTC CASSPGPAKNIQYF
TRBD1 many TRBJ2-3 TRBV12-3/TRBV12-4 TGTGCCAGCACCGCCGGGACAGGGGGTTTTAGCACAGATACGCAGTATTTT CASTAGTGGFSTDTQYF
TRBD2 many TRBJ2-3 TRBV5-1 TGCGCCAGCAGCGAACTAGCGGGAGGTACAGATACGCAGTATTTT CASSELAGGTDTQYF
TRBD2 many TRBJ2-5 TRBV7-8 TGTGCCAGCAGCTCCGACTCCGTAGCGGGAGGGCAAGAGACCCAGTACTTC CASSSDSVAGGQETQYF